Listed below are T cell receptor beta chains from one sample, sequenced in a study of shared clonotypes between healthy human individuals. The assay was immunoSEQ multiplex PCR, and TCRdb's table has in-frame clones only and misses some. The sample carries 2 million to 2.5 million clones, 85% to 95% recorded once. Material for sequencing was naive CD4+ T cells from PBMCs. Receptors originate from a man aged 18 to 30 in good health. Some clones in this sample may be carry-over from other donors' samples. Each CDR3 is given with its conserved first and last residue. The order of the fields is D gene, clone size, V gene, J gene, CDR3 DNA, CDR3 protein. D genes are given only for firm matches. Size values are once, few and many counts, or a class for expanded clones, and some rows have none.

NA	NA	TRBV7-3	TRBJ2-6	TGTGCCAGCAGCCGATCTTATGACAGCGACGTCCTGACTTTC	CASSRSYDSDVLTF
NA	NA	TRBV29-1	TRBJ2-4	TGCAGCGTTGAAGGAGACAGGGCCAAAAACATTCAGTACTTC	CSVEGDRAKNIQYF
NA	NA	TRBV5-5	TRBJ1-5	TGTGCCAGCAGCCTCTTATTGGGGCCCCAGCATTTT	CASSLLLGPQHF
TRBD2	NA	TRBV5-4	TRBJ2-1	TGTGCCAGCAGCTTGGGGCTAGCGGGAGGGCCGGTTAGTGAGCAGTTCTTC	CASSLGLAGGPVSEQFF
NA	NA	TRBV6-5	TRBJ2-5	TGTGCCAGCAAAATCTCACACTTACAAGAGACCCAGTACTTC	CASKISHLQETQYF
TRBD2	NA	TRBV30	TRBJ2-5	TGTGCCTGGAGTGTCCTACTGGGACTAGCGGGAGGGATGGGGGAGACCCAGTACTTC	CAWSVLLGLAGGMGETQYF
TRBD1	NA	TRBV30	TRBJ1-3	TGTGCCTGGAGTGTAGGGGGCAATGGAAACACCATATATTTT	CAWSVGGNGNTIYF
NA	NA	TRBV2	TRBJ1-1	TGTGCCAGCAGTGAAACCCCCTACCGAACCGTGAACACTGAAGCTTTCTTT	CASSETPYRTVNTEAFF
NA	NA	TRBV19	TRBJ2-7	TGTGCCAGTAGTGTCCGAGTGGGCTACGAGCAGTACTTC	CASSVRVGYEQYF
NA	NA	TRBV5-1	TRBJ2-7	TGCGCCAGCAGCTTTAGTGGTGGCTCCTACGAGCAGTACTTC	CASSFSGGSYEQYF
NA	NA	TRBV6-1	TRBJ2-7	TGTGCCAGCAGTGAAGCGCGGTCGACTAGCTCCTACGAGCAGTACTTC	CASSEARSTSSYEQYF
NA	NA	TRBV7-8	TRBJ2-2	TGTGCCAGCAGCTTAAGACCCAGAGTCGGGGAGCTGTTTTTT	CASSLRPRVGELFF
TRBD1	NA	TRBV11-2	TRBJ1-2	TGTGCCAGCAGAATGACAGGGACGATGCCCATAAGTGGCTACACCTTC	CASRMTGTMPISGYTF
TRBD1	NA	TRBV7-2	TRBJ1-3	TGTGCCAGCCACACGCCAAGGGGGCCCGGAAACACCATATATTTT	CASHTPRGPGNTIYF
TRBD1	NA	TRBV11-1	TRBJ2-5	TGTGCCAGCAGCTTAGAGACAGGGGAAATTCGAGAGACCCAGTACTTC	CASSLETGEIRETQYF
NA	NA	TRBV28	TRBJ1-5	TGTGCCAGCAGCTCTAATACTACTCCGGGACAAGCATGGAGCAATCAGCCCCAGCATTTT	CASSSNTTPGQAWSNQPQHF
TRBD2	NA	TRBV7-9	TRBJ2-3	TGTGCCAGCAGCTTAGGGACTAGCGGAATCACAGATACGCAGTATTTT	CASSLGTSGITDTQYF
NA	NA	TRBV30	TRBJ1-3	TGTGTAGGCTTTGGGACTGGAAACACCATATATTTT	CVGFGTGNTIYF
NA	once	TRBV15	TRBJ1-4	TGTGCCACCAGCAGTTCCAGGGGACCTAATGAAAAACTGTTTTTT	CATSSSRGPNEKLFF
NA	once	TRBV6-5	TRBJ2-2	TGTGCCAGCAGCCCCATGGCCGGGGTGGGCGGGGAGCTGTTTTTT	CASSPMAGVGGELFF
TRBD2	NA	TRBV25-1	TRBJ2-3	TGTGCCAGCAGCGTAGCGGGAGTCTCAGATACGCAGTATTTT	CASSVAGVSDTQYF
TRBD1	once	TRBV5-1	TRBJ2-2	TGCGCCAGCTCACAGGGGACGAACACCGGGGAGCTGTTTTTT	CASSQGTNTGELFF
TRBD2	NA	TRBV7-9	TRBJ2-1	TGTGCCAGCAGCCCCTGGACTAGCGGGAGACGTGAGCAGTTCTTC	CASSPWTSGRREQFF
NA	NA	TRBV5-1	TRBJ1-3	TGCGCCAGCAGTTTACCCCAGACAGGAACGGGAAACACCATATATTTT	CASSLPQTGTGNTIYF
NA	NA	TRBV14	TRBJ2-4	TGTGCCAGCAGCCCCGGGGGCCCAACAGGGTACAAAAACATTCAGTACTTC	CASSPGGPTGYKNIQYF
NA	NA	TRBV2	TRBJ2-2	TGTGCCAGCAGTGCCACCGGGGAGCTGTTTTTT	CASSATGELFF
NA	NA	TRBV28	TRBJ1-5	TGTGCCAGCATTGAGGGGGACGAGGGCAATCAGCCCCAGCATTTT	CASIEGDEGNQPQHF
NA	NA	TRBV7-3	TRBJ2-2	TGTGCCAGCAGCGTGAACACCGGGGAGCTGTTTTTT	CASSVNTGELFF
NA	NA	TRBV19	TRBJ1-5	TGTGCCAGTAGTATAAAACCGGCAGGGCCCTTCATCAGGCCCCAGCATTTT	CASSIKPAGPFIRPQHF
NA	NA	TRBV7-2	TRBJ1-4	TGTGCCAGCAGCCCCAAAACAGGGTCTTATGAAAAACTGTTTTTT	CASSPKTGSYEKLFF
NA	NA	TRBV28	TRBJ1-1	TGTGCCAGCAGTCGGGGGTGGACTGAAGCTTTCTTT	CASSRGWTEAFF
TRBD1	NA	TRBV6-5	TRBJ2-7	TGTGCCAGCAGCGACCTGACAGGGGCCGAGCAGTACTTC	CASSDLTGAEQYF
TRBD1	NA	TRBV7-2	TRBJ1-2	TGTGCCAGCAGCTTAGCTTTGGGACAGGGTCCTTTCGATGGCTACACCTTC	CASSLALGQGPFDGYTF
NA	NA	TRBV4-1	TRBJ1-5	TGCGCCAGCAGCCAAGATACGACGGCACTGATTCAGCCCCAGCATTTT	CASSQDTTALIQPQHF
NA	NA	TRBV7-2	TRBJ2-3	TGTGCCAGCAGCTTAGCGAGGGGGGGTACGCAGTATTTT	CASSLARGGTQYF
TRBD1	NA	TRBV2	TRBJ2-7	TGTGCCAGCAGTCGCCGGGACAGGTACCACGAGCAGTACTTC	CASSRRDRYHEQYF
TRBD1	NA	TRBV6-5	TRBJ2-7	TGTGCCAGCAGTAGCCCGGGACAGGGAGGCGAGCAGTACTTC	CASSSPGQGGEQYF
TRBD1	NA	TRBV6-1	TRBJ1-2	TGTGCCAGCAGTGAAACAGACAGGGGGCGCATCCCCGCTAACTATGGCTACACCTTC	CASSETDRGRIPANYGYTF
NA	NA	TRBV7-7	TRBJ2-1	TGTGCCAGCAGCCCAATTGGCCTTAGCGGCAATGAGCAGTTCTTC	CASSPIGLSGNEQFF
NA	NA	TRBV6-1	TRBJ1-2	TGTGCCAGCAGTGAAGCGGGGCTAATTGGCTACACCTTC	CASSEAGLIGYTF
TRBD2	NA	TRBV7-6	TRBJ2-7	TGTGCCAGCAGCTCATCAGGACTAGCGGGAGGAACCTACGAGCAGTACTTC	CASSSSGLAGGTYEQYF
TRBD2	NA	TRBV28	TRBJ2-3	TGTGCCAGCACCCTTAGCGGGCGAGGTACAGATACGCAGTATTTT	CASTLSGRGTDTQYF
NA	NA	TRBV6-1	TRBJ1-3	TGTGCCAGCAGTGAACTCGGGGGAGGAAACACCATATATTTT	CASSELGGGNTIYF
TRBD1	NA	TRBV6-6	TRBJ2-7	TGTGCCAGCAGTTACCCAGGGGACAGAGGCTACGAGCAGTACTTC	CASSYPGDRGYEQYF
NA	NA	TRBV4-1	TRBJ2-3	TGCGCCAGCAGGCCCTCACCGGCCCGCACAGATACGCAGTATTTT	CASRPSPARTDTQYF
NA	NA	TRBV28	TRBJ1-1	TGTGCCAGCAGCCCGAGGCCTGGCACTGAAGCTTTCTTT	CASSPRPGTEAFF
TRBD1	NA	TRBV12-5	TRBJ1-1	TGTGCTAGTGGTTACCAGGGGGTCACTGAAGCTTTCTTT	CASGYQGVTEAFF
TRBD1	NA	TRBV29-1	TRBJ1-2	TGCAGCGTTGCTCTCCTGGCAGGGGGCGACAATGGCTACACCTTC	CSVALLAGGDNGYTF
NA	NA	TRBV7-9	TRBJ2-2	TGTGCCAGCAGCTTCAGGGGGGCTCCCGGGGAGCTGTTTTTT	CASSFRGAPGELFF
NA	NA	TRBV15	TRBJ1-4	TGTGCCACCAGCCCTGGGGGGCCGTTGATGGCTTTTAATGAAAAACTGTTTTTT	CATSPGGPLMAFNEKLFF
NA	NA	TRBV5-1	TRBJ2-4	TGCGCCAGCAGCTTGGCAGGGCCCAAAAACATTCAGTACTTC	CASSLAGPKNIQYF
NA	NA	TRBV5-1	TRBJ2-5	TGCGCCAGCAGCCTGTGGGGAAGGTGGGAGACCCAGTACTTC	CASSLWGRWETQYF
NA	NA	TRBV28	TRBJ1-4	TGTGCCAGCAGTCTAGATAATGAAAAACTGTTTTTT	CASSLDNEKLFF
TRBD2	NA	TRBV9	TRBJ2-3	TGTGCCAGCAGCCTAACCATAGCGGGAGAGCCCCCAGATACGCAGTATTTT	CASSLTIAGEPPDTQYF
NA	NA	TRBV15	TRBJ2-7	TGTGCCACCAGCAGACCTCAAGGCTACGAGCAGTACTTC	CATSRPQGYEQYF